Listed below are T cell receptor beta chains from one sample, sequenced in a study of spatial heterogeneity in lung cancer. TCRdb re-called the 5' RACE reads with MiXCR, one entry per CDR3 protein. Of 27,000 or so distinct CDR3 sequences in the sample, approximately 5.9% were seen once. The sample was PBMCs, taken at follow-up. These receptors were collected from a female donor with early-stage non-small cell lung cancer. Each CDR3 is given with its conserved first and last residue. The D gene is left open where the match is weak. Size is omitted from some rows. Given values are once, few, many or a class for expanded clones.

DNA: TGTGCCAGCGGGCCCCCTTTCCGGGAGCACCACAATGAGCAGTTCTTC
CDR3: CASGPPFREHHNEQFF
J: TRBJ2-1
V: TRBV12-3/TRBV12-4
size: few
D: NA

DNA: TGCAGTGCTAGAGATCCGGGGGGTAACACAGATACGCAGTATTTT
CDR3: CSARDPGGNTDTQYF
J: TRBJ2-3
V: TRBV20-1
size: many
D: TRBD2

DNA: TGCAGTGCGAAACAAAGACTAGCGGGGGGGCGTGACAACACCGGGGAGCTGTTTTTT
CDR3: CSAKQRLAGGRDNTGELFF
J: TRBJ2-2
V: TRBV20-1
size: many
D: TRBD2

DNA: TGTGCCAGCAGGAGACCGGGGGGTCTGAACAATGAGCAGTTCTTC
CDR3: CASRRPGGLNNEQFF
J: TRBJ2-1
V: TRBV6-2/TRBV6-3
size: many
D: TRBD2

DNA: TGTGCCAGCAGTTACCCATCCTACGAGCAGTACTTC
CDR3: CASSYPSYEQYF
J: TRBJ2-7
V: TRBV6-2/TRBV6-3
size: many
D: NA

DNA: TGTGCCAGCAGCCAAGATTGGAAACATGAGCAGTTCTTC
CDR3: CASSQDWKHEQFF
J: TRBJ2-1
V: TRBV3-1
size: few
D: NA

DNA: TGTGCCAGCAGTTACTCGTTGCTAGCGGAGGCGAACACCGGGGAGCTGTTTTTT
CDR3: CASSYSLLAEANTGELFF
J: TRBJ2-2
V: TRBV6-2/TRBV6-3
size: many
D: TRBD2

DNA: TGCAGTGCTAGAGATTTTAACGGGAGACTTACCGGGGAGCTGTTTTTT
CDR3: CSARDFNGRLTGELFF
J: TRBJ2-2
V: TRBV20-1
size: NA
D: NA

DNA: TGTGCCAGCAACACAGGGGTCTCGCGAGCCAAAAACATTCAGTACTTC
CDR3: CASNTGVSRAKNIQYF
J: TRBJ2-4
V: TRBV6-2/TRBV6-3
size: NA
D: TRBD1

DNA: TGTGCCAGCAGTTCCGCGAGGGGGCGGGAGTATCCAGATACGCAGTATTTT
CDR3: CASSSARGREYPDTQYF
J: TRBJ2-3
V: TRBV2
size: many
D: NA

DNA: TGTGCCAGCAGCTTAGACGCGATCGCCCTCTACGAGCAGTACTTC
CDR3: CASSLDAIALYEQYF
J: TRBJ2-7
V: TRBV11-2
size: many
D: NA

DNA: TGTGCCAGCAGCCAAGAGTGGGCTGGATCGGGCCAAAACATTCAGTACTTC
CDR3: CASSQEWAGSGQNIQYF
J: TRBJ2-4
V: TRBV4-2
size: many
D: NA

DNA: TGTGCCAGCAGTTCACGACTAGCGGGGGCCCAAGAGACCCAGTACTTC
CDR3: CASSSRLAGAQETQYF
J: TRBJ2-5
V: TRBV5-6
size: many
D: TRBD2

DNA: TGTGCCAGCAGTTTTGGGGGGGCGAATCAGCCCCAGCATTTT
CDR3: CASSFGGANQPQHF
J: TRBJ1-5
V: TRBV28
size: many
D: NA

DNA: TGCAGTGCTAGCAATTCCTACGAGCAGTACTTC
CDR3: CSASNSYEQYF
J: TRBJ2-7
V: TRBV20-1
size: few
D: NA

DNA: TGTGCCAGCAGCGCCTCTAGCGGGACCCTCAATGAGCAGTTCTTC
CDR3: CASSASSGTLNEQFF
J: TRBJ2-1
V: TRBV7-8
size: many
D: TRBD2

DNA: TGTGCCAGCAGCTTGGGACTAGCGGGTGGAGATACGCAGTATTTT
CDR3: CASSLGLAGGDTQYF
J: TRBJ2-3
V: TRBV7-2
size: many
D: TRBD2

DNA: TGCAGTGCTAGAGATCCTGGCGGGAGCACAGATACGCAGTATTTT
CDR3: CSARDPGGSTDTQYF
J: TRBJ2-3
V: TRBV20-1
size: many
D: NA

DNA: TGCGCCAGCAGCTTGGAGACAGCCAACCAAGAGACCCAGTACTTC
CDR3: CASSLETANQETQYF
J: TRBJ2-5
V: TRBV5-1
size: many
D: NA

DNA: TGCGCCAGCAGCCAAGAAGCCGGAAGACAGGGCGGAGGCTATGGCTACACCTTC
CDR3: CASSQEAGRQGGGYGYTF
J: TRBJ1-2
V: TRBV4-3
size: many
D: TRBD1

DNA: TGTGCCAGCAGCTTAGAACTAGCGAATGAGCAGTTCTTC
CDR3: CASSLELANEQFF
J: TRBJ2-1
V: TRBV7-9
size: many
D: TRBD2

DNA: TGCAGTGCAACCCTCCTCCGAGCGGGGGTCGACACAGATACGCAGTATTTT
CDR3: CSATLLRAGVDTDTQYF
J: TRBJ2-3
V: TRBV20-1
size: many
D: TRBD2

DNA: TGCGCCAGCAGCCTCCCGGGTCGTCACATTCAGTACTTC
CDR3: CASSLPGRHIQYF
J: TRBJ2-4
V: TRBV5-1
size: many
D: NA

DNA: TGTGCCAGCAGCTTAGAGCGGGGGTCCTACAATGAGCAGTTCTTC
CDR3: CASSLERGSYNEQFF
J: TRBJ2-1
V: TRBV7-2
size: many
D: TRBD2

DNA: TGTGCCAGCAGTTTAGCTCAGGGACCCTACGAGCAGTACTTC
CDR3: CASSLAQGPYEQYF
J: TRBJ2-7
V: TRBV27
size: few
D: NA

DNA: TGTGCCAGTAGTATAGGAGGGCAGCTGAGAGCCGAGCAGTACTTC
CDR3: CASSIGGQLRAEQYF
J: TRBJ2-7
V: TRBV19
size: few
D: NA

DNA: TGTGCCAGCAGGCTGGACAGCCAGGGAGGTGGCTACACCTTC
CDR3: CASRLDSQGGGYTF
J: TRBJ1-2
V: TRBV5-4
size: few
D: NA

DNA: TGTGCCAGCTCACCAAGTGACAGACCTGAAGCTTTCTTT
CDR3: CASSPSDRPEAFF
J: TRBJ1-1
V: TRBV18
size: many
D: NA

DNA: TGTGCCAGCAGCTTAAGGACTACGGAGACCCAGTACTTC
CDR3: CASSLRTTETQYF
J: TRBJ2-5
V: TRBV7-2
size: many
D: NA

DNA: TGCAGCGTCTTAGGAGTGGGCACTGAAGCTTTCTTT
CDR3: CSVLGVGTEAFF
J: TRBJ1-1
V: TRBV29-1
size: many
D: NA

DNA: TGTGCCAGCAGCAGTTCGGGACAGGGCTACGAGCAGTACTTC
CDR3: CASSSSGQGYEQYF
J: TRBJ2-7
V: TRBV2
size: NA
D: TRBD1

DNA: TGTGCCACCAGTGATGGGACAGGGAAGTCCTATGGCTACACCTTC
CDR3: CATSDGTGKSYGYTF
J: TRBJ1-2
V: TRBV24-1
size: many
D: TRBD1